The 22 T cell receptor beta chains in this list originate from one sample, sequenced in a study of blood T cell repertoires in COVID-19. The assay was immunoSEQ multiplex PCR, and TCRdb's table has in-frame clones only and misses some. The table shows 400,000 to 450,000 clones, with roughly nine tenths occurring only once. The sample was PBMCs or T cells enriched from blood (not recorded which). The receptors derive from a young man who had recovered from COVID-19.

The genes are TRBV19 and TRBJ2-5, with 11 bases lining up with TRBD2. Unmatched junction bases numbered 10, after V lost 5 bases and J lost 5 bases. In germline, CDR1 is LNHDA, CDR2 SQIVND (reference sequence). CDR3 length: 16 residues. CDR3 sequence reads: CASSPIGTSGIETQYF. CDR3 coding DNA: TGTGCCAGTAGTCCGATCGGGACTAGCGGTATCGAGACCCAGTACTTC.

The chain combines TRBV5-1 with TRBJ1-1; 7 positions match TRBD1. Germline lookup yields CDR1 SGHRS and CDR2 YFSETQ. V lost 4 bases, J lost 3 bases, and 6 bases stayed unmatched. There are 14 residues in the CDR3. The CDR3 here is CASSPRQGYTEAFF. The CDR3, as DNA: TGCGCCAGCAGCCCTAGACAGGGATACACTGAAGCTTTCTTT.

The chain recombines TRBV9 with TRBJ1-1; 7 bases align to TRBD1. CDR3 length equals 13 residues. Trimming at V came to 3 bases and at J to 5 bases, leaving 4 bases not matched to a gene. Germline V gene lookup returns CDR1 SGDLS and CDR2 YYNGEE. The CDR3 DNA is TGTGCCAGCAGCGCAGAGGGGGCGACTGAAGCTTTCTTT. Translated: CASSAEGATEAFF.

Details on this clone: Within the sample, other DNA sequences also encode this same CDR3. The gene calls are TRBV30 and TRBJ1-1; TRBD1 matches 8 bases. V shed 0 bases and J 5 bases; nucleotides not matched to a gene: 2. Per the germline V gene, CDR1 is GTSNPN and CDR2 is SVGIG (reference sequence). The CDR3 loop spans 13 amino acids. CDR3 region: CAWSVQGATEAFF. CDR3 in DNA: TGTGCCTGGAGTGTGCAGGGGGCTACTGAAGCTTTCTTT.

The CDR3 region is CASLSSLHTGELFF. The CDR3 DNA reads TGTGCCAGTTTGTCGAGTCTCCACACCGGGGAGCTGTTTTTT. The chain links TRBV28 to TRBJ2-2; D unclear. V lost 9 bases to trimming and J lost 3 bases, with 14 bases between them. The CDR3 sequence is 14 residues long. The V gene's germline CDR1 is MDHEN and CDR2 SYDVKM.

CDR3 amino acids: CASSTALLTLHF. CDR3 nucleotide sequence: TGTGCCAGCAGCACCGCCCTGCTAACCCTCCACTTT. The rearrangement links TRBV12-3 or TRBV12-4 to TRBJ1-6; no definite D call. There are 12 residues in the CDR3. Trimming took off 6 bases at V and 14 bases at J, with 14 bases between the two ends.

Written as DNA, the CDR3 is TGTGCCAGCGGGCAGGGCTATAACACTGAAGCTTTCTTT. Translation gives CASGQGYNTEAFF. The rearrangement joins TRBV9 to TRBJ1-1; a weak D match, TRBD1 (5 bases). Trimming shortened V by 7 bases and J by 2 bases, and 12 bases separated the two germline ends. The CDR3 loop spans 13 amino acids. Germline-derived CDR1 and CDR2 are SGDLS and YYNGEE.

The rearrangement joins TRBV28 to TRBJ1-5; the D gene is possibly TRBD1 (6 bases). CDR3 length: 14 residues. Germline CDR1 reads MDHEN; CDR2 reads SYDVKM. The ends were cut back, 6 bases at V and 0 bases at J, with 9 bases in the middle. This CDR3 is CASSDRYSNQPQHF. CDR3 DNA: TGTGCCAGCAGCGACAGGTATAGCAATCAGCCCCAGCATTTT.

The gene calls are TRBV5-6 and TRBJ2-4, with 7 positions matching TRBD1. Germline V gene lookup returns CDR1 SGHDT and CDR2 YYEEEE. With V trimmed by 3 bases and J by 1 base, 10 bases remained unmatched. The CDR3 is 17 amino acids. CDR3 loop: CASSSLLQGKAKNIQYF. The CDR3 DNA follows: TGTGCCAGCAGCTCCCTACTACAGGGGAAGGCCAAAAACATTCAGTACTTC.

The chain employs TRBV28 and TRBJ1-2, with 8 nucleotides matching TRBD1. CDR3 length: 13 amino acids. The J segment lost 6 bases and the V segment lost 8 bases, leaving 8 bases of the junction unmatched. The germline gives CDR1 MDHEN, CDR2 SYDVKM. CDR3 in DNA: TGTGCCAGCCTGGACAGGGCAGGGAATGGCTACACCTTC. Translating gives CASLDRAGNGYTF.

The chain recombines TRBV10-3 with TRBJ2-1; 9 nucleotides line up with TRBD2. The junction had 5 bases not matched to a gene; V was cut back by 10 bases and J by 7 bases. There are 12 residues in the CDR3. Germline values: CDR1 ENHRY, CDR2 SYGVKD. The CDR3 bases are TGTGCCACTACTAGCGGGCTGAATGAGCAGTTCTTC. Translated: CATTSGLNEQFF.

J is TRBJ1-5 and V is TRBV27, with 7 nucleotides matching TRBD1. The ends lost 5 bases at V and 2 bases at J; junction bases unmatched: 3. This CDR3 has 14 amino acids. From germline, CDR1 is MNHEY and CDR2 SMNVEV (reference sequence). CDR3 nucleotide sequence: TGTGCCAGCAGTACAGGACAGGGCAATCAGCCCCAGCATTTT. Its protein is CASSTGQGNQPQHF.

The chain couples TRBV6-5 to TRBJ1-5, with D perhaps matching TRBD1 (6 bases). Per the germline V gene, CDR1 is MNHEY and CDR2 is SVGAGI. The CDR3 runs 15 residues. Trimming shortened V by 5 bases and J by 0 bases, and 11 bases separated the two germline ends. CDR3 nucleotide sequence: TGTGCCAGCAGTCCCGGGACACCTAGCAATCAGCCCCAGCATTTT. It translates to CASSPGTPSNQPQHF.

The gene calls are TRBV30 and TRBJ1-6; D may be TRBD1 (6 bases). Trimming cost V 4 bases and J 9 bases, with 10 bases left between them. CDR3 size: 12 residues. CDR1 is GTSNPN, CDR2 SVGIG, per germline (reference sequence). CDR3 in amino acids: CAWTRDTSPLHF. The DNA for the CDR3 is TGTGCCTGGACCCGGGACACTTCACCCCTCCACTTT.

The gene calls are TRBV18 and TRBJ2-5, with D unclear. This CDR3 has 13 amino acids. Trimming left V 3 bases short and J 2 bases short, with 7 bases between. Germline loops: CDR1 KGHSH, CDR2 LQKENI. The CDR3 is CASSPGIQETQYF. CDR3 bases: TGTGCCAGCTCACCGGGCATACAAGAGACCCAGTACTTC.

This sequence joins TRBV9 and TRBJ2-6; D call uncertain. The CDR3 is 13 amino acids. The germline gives CDR1 SGDLS, CDR2 YYNGEE. Trimming removed 8 bases at V and 1 base at J, with 7 bases between. The CDR3 region is CASLRSGANVLTF. The CDR3 bases are TGTGCCAGTCTGAGGTCTGGGGCCAACGTCCTGACTTTC.

There are a few counts of this clone. The gene calls are TRBV11-2 and TRBJ2-1; a possible D gene is TRBD2 (5 bases). CDR1 and CDR2 (germline): SGHAT, FQNNGV. This CDR3 has 16 amino acids. Trimming took off 7 bases at V and 2 bases at J, with 18 bases between the two ends. The CDR3 DNA sequence: TGTGCCAGCAACCCTCGGACCGGAGGAACCTACAATGAGCAGTTCTTC. Amino acid sequence: CASNPRTGGTYNEQFF.

The CDR3 reads CTSSEGHSQETQYF. CDR3 sequence (DNA): TGCACCAGCAGCGAGGGACACAGCCAAGAGACCCAGTACTTC. The chain joins TRBV1 to TRBJ2-5; the table calls TRBD1, which could not be checked here. TRBV1 counts as a pseudogene. CDR3 size: 14 residues.

The chain uses TRBV2 and TRBJ2-7; 9 bases fit TRBD1. Germline V lookup: CDR1 SNHLY, CDR2 FYNNEI. This CDR3 has 15 residues. With 4 bases clipped from V and 2 bases from J, the junction kept 6 bases outside the gene matches. DNA of the CDR3: TGTGCCAGCAGTGCCGGGACAGGGTCCACCTACGAGCAGTACTTC. Translated, it gives CASSAGTGSTYEQYF.

This chain connects TRBV7-6 to TRBJ2-1; 13 nucleotides line up with TRBD2. The V and J ends lost 4 bases and 6 bases, in that order; junction bases with no gene match: 9. The CDR3 runs to 17 residues. Germline values: CDR1 SGHVS, CDR2 FNYEAQ. For the CDR3, the DNA is TGTGCCAGCAGCTACATTACCGGGACTAGCGGGACCAATGAGCAGTTCTTC. It encodes CASSYITGTSGTNEQFF.

The J gene is TRBJ2-7, the V gene TRBV5-5, with 10 bases lining up with TRBD1. Germline CDR1 SGHKS, CDR2 YYEKEE (reference sequence). The CDR3 length is 17 residues. J gave up 7 bases and V 2 bases, and 15 bases lay outside the gene matches. The CDR3 nucleotides read TGTGCCAGCAGCTTCACTATCTGGGACAGGGGAATAGAAGAGCAGTACTTC. This codes for CASSFTIWDRGIEEQYF.

The chain recombines TRBV3-1 (or the pseudogene TRBV3-2) with TRBJ1-2; 9 bases map to TRBD1. J lost 6 bases, V lost 3 bases, and 8 bases had no gene match. The CDR3 contains 15 residues. In germline, CDR1 is LGHDT, CDR2 YNNKEL (reference sequence). CDR3 in amino acids: CASSHIPGQGDGYTF. The DNA for the CDR3 is TGTGCCAGCAGCCATATTCCGGGACAGGGAGATGGCTACACCTTC.